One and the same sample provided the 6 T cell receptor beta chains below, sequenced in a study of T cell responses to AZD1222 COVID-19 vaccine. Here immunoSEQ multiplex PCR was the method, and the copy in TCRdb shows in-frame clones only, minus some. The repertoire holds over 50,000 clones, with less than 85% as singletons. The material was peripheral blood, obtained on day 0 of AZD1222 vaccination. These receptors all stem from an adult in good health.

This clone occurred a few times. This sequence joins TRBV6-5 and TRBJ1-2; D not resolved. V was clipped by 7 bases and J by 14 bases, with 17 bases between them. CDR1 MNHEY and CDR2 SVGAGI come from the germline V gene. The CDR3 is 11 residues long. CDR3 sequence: CASNELGESTF. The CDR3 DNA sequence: TGTGCCAGCAACGAGCTTGGGGAATCGACCTTC.

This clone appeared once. CDR3 bases: TGTGCCAGCAGCGACTCCGGGACAGTAAACATTCAGTACTTC. Its protein product is CASSDSGTVNIQYF. V gene TRBV9 combines with J gene TRBJ2-4, with 7 nucleotides matching TRBD1. CDR1 and CDR2 (germline): SGDLS, YYNGEE. The CDR3 loop spans 14 amino acids. Trimming took 3 bases from V and 6 from J; bases not matched to a gene: 6.

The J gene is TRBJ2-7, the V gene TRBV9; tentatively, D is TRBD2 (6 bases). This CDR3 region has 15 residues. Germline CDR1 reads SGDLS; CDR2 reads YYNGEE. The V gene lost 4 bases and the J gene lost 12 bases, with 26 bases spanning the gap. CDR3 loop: CASSPTGLGDLPRYF. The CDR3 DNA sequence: TGTGCCAGCAGCCCTACGGGGCTGGGGGACTTACCGCGGTACTTC.

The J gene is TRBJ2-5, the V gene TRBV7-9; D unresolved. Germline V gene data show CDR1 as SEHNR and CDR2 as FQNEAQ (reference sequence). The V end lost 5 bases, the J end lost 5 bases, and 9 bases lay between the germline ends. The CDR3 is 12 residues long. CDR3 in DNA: TGTGCCAGCAGCCCCATAGGGGAGACCCAGTACTTC. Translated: CASSPIGETQYF.

CDR3 protein: CASSEAERKTYEQYF. The CDR3 nucleotides are TGTGCCAGCAGTGAAGCTGAGAGAAAAACCTACGAGCAGTACTTC. The chain employs TRBV2 and TRBJ2-7; D not certain. This CDR3 contains 15 residues. Germline loops: CDR1 SNHLY, CDR2 FYNNEI. V lost 0 bases and J lost 2, with 11 bases in between.

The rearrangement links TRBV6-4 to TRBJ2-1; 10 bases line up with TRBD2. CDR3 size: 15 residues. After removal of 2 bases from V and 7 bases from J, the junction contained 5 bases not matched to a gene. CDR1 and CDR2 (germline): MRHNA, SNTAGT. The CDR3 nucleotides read TGTGCCAGCAGTGACGTTGCTAGCGGGAGTAATGAGCAGTTCTTC. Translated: CASSDVASGSNEQFF.